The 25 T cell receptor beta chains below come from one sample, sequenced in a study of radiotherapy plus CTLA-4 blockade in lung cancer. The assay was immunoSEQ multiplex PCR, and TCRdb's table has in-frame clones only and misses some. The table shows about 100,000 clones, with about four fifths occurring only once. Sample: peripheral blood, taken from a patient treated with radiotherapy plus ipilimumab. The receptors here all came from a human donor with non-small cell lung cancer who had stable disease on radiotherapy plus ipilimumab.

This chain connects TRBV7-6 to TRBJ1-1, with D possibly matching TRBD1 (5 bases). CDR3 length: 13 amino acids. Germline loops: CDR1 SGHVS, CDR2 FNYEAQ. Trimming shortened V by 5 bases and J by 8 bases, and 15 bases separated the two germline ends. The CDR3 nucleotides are TGTGCCAGCAGCGACACGGGAAAGGGGGAAGCTTTCTTT. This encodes CASSDTGKGEAFF.

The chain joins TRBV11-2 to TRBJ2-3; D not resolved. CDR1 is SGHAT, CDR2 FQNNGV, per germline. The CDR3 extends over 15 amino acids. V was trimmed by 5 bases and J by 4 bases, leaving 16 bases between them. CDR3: CASSPLRSVADTQYF. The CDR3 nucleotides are TGTGCCAGCAGCCCGTTACGTTCGGTCGCAGATACGCAGTATTTT.

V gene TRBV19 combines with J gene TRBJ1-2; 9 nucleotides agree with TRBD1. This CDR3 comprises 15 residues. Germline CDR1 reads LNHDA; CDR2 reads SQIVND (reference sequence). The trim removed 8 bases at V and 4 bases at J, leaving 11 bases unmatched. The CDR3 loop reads CASGGQGRRRYGYTF. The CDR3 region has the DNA TGTGCCAGTGGGGGACAGGGTCGGAGGCGCTATGGCTACACCTTC.

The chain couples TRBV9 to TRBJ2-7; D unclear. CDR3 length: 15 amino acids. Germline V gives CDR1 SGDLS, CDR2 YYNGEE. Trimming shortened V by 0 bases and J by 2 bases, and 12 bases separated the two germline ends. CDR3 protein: CASSVGGGSPYEQYF. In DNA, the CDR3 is TGTGCCAGCAGCGTAGGTGGCGGTTCCCCCTACGAGCAGTACTTC.

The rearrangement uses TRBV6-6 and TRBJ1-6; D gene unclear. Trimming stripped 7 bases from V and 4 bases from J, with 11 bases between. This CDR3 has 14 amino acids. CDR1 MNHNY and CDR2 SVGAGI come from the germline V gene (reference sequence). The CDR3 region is CASTLQVYNSPLHF. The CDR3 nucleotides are TGTGCCAGCACCCTGCAGGTTTATAATTCACCCCTCCACTTT.

As DNA, the CDR3 is TGTGCCAGCAGCATCTATGACAGGACTAACACCGGGGAGCTGTTTTTT. It specifies CASSIYDRTNTGELFF. This rearrangement joins TRBV9 to TRBJ2-2; D is possibly TRBD1 (6 bases). There are 16 residues in the CDR3. V was shortened by 4 bases and J by 2 bases, with 15 bases between the two germline ends. CDR1 is SGDLS and CDR2 is YYNGEE in the germline V gene.

The CDR3 loop is CASSRTGFGVNEQYF. The CDR3 DNA reads as TGTGCCAGCTCGCGCACAGGGTTCGGCGTCAACGAGCAGTACTTC. The chain recombines TRBV18 with TRBJ2-7; D possibly corresponds to TRBD1 (6 bases). In germline, CDR1 is KGHSH, CDR2 LQKENI. Trimming took off 6 bases at V and 5 bases at J, with 20 bases between the two ends. The CDR3 totals 15 residues.

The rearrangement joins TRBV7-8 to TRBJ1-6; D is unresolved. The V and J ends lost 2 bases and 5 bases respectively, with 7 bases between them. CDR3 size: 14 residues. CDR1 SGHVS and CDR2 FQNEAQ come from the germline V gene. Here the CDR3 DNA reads TGTGCCAGCAGCTTATATGGAAATAATTCACCCCTCCACTTT. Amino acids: CASSLYGNNSPLHF.

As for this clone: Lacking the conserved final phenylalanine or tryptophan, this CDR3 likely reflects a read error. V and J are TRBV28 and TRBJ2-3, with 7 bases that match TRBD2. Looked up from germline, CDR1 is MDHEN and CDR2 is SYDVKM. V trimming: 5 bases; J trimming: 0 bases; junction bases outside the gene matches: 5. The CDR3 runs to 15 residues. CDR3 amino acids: CASSTTSFSTDTQYS. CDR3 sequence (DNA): TGTGCCAGCAGTACGACTAGCTTTAGCACAGATACGCAGTATTCT.

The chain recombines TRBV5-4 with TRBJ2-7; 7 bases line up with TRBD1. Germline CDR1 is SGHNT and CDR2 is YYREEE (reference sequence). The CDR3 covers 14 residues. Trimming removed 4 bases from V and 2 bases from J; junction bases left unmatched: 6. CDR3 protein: CASSPRQGPYEQYF. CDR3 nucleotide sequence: TGTGCCAGCAGCCCCCGACAGGGCCCCTACGAGCAGTACTTC.

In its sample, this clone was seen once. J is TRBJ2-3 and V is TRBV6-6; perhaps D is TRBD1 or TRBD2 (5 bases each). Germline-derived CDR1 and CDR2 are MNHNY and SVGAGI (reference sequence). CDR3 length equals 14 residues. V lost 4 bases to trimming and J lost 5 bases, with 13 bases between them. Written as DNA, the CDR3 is TGTGCCAGCAGTTTGGGGGTCGGAGGAGATACGCAGTATTTT. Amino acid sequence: CASSLGVGGDTQYF.

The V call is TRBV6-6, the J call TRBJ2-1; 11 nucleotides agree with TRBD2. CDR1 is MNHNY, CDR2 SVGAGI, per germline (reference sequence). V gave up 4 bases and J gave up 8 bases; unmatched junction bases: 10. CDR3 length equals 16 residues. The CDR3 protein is CASSSPSSGRWDEQFF. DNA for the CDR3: TGTGCCAGCAGTTCCCCGTCTAGCGGGAGGTGGGATGAGCAGTTCTTC.

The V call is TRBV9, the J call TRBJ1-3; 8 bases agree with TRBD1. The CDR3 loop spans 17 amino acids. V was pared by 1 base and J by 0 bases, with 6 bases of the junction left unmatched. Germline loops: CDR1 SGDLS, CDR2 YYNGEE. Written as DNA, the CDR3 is TGTGCCAGCAGCGTACGAGCTACAGGGGGCTCTGGAAACACCATATATTTT. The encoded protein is CASSVRATGGSGNTIYF. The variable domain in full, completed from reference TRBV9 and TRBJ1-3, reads DSGVTQTPKHLITATGQRVTLRCSPRSGDLSVYWYQQSLDQGLQFLIQYYNGEERAKGNILERFSAQQFPDLHSELNLSSLELGDSALYFCASSVRATGGSGNTIYFGEGSWLTVV.

The CDR3 DNA reads TGTGCCAGCAGTGAATTTGGGGGTGAAGAGACCCAGTACTTC. This gives the protein CASSEFGGEETQYF. The chain uses TRBV6-1 and TRBJ2-5, with D tentatively TRBD1 or TRBD2 (5 bases each). Germline V gene data show CDR1 as MNHNS and CDR2 as SASEGT. The CDR3 totals 14 residues. V lost 2 bases and J 3 bases, leaving 10 bases between the germline ends.

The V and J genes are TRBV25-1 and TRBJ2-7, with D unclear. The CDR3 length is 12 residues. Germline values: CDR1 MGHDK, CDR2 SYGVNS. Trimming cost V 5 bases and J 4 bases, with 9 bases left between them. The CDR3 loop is CASSSLGYEQYF. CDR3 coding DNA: TGTGCCAGCAGTTCCCTAGGGTACGAGCAGTACTTC.

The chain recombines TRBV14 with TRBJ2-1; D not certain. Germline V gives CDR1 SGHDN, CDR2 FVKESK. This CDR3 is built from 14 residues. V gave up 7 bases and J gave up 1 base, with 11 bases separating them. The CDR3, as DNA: TGTGCCAGCAAAATGGCAGATTCCTACAATGAGCAGTTCTTC. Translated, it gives CASKMADSYNEQFF.

In DNA form, the CDR3 reads TGCGCCAGCAGTTCAACTGCGGACAGTCAAGAGACCCAGTACTTC. Protein: CASSSTADSQETQYF. This chain links TRBV5-1 with TRBJ2-5; D perhaps matches TRBD1 (6 bases). The ends were cut back, 5 bases at V and 2 bases at J, with 16 bases in the middle. The CDR3 is 15 residues long. The V gene's germline CDR1 is SGHRS and CDR2 YFSETQ.

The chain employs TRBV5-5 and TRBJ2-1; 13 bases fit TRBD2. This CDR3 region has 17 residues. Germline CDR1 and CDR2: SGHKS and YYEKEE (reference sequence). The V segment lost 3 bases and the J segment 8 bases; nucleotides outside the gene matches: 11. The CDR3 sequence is CASSSPLTSGRADEQFF. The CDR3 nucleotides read TGTGCCAGCAGCTCCCCACTAACTAGCGGGAGGGCTGATGAGCAGTTCTTC. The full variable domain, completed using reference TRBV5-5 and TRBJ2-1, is DAGVTQSPTHLIKTRGQQVTLRCSPISGHKSVSWYQQVLGQGPQFIFQYYEKEERGRGNFPDRFSARQFPNYSSELNVNALLLGDSALYLCASSSPLTSGRADEQFFGPGTRLTVL.

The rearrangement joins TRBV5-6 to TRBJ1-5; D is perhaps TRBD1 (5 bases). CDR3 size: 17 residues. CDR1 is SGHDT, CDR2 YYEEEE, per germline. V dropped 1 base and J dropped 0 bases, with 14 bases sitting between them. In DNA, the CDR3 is TGTGCCAGCAGCTTGTGGTACGGGGGGGTTAGCAATCAGCCCCAGCATTTT. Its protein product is CASSLWYGGVSNQPQHF.

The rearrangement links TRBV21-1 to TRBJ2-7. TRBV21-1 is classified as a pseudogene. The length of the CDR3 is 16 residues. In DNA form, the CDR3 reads TGTGCCAGCAGCAATTGTAAGGGTTATGTCCGCTACGAGCAGTACTTC. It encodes CASSNCKGYVRYEQYF.

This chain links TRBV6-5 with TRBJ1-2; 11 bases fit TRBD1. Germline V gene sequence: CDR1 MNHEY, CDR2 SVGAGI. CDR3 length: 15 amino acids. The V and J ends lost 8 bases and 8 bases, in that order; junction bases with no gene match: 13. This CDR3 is CASRPAGQGEDGYTF. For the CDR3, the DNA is TGTGCCAGCCGCCCCGCGGGACAGGGGGAGGACGGCTACACCTTC.

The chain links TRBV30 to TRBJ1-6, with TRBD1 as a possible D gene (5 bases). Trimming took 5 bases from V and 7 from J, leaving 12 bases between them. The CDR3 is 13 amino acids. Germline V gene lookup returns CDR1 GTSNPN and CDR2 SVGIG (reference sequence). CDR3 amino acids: CAWSETANSPLHF. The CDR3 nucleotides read TGTGCCTGGTCCGAGACAGCCAATTCACCCCTCCACTTT.

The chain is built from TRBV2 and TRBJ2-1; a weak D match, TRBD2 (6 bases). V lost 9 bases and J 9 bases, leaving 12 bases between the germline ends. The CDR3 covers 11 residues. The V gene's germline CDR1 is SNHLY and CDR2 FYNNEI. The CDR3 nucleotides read TGTGCCAGAGGCCGGGGGACTGAGCAGTTCTTC. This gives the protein CARGRGTEQFF.

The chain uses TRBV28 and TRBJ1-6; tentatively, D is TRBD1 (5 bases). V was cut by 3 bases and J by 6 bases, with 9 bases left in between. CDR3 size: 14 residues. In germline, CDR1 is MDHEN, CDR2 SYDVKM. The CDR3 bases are TGTGCCAGCAGTTTTCCGGGACCTAATTCACCCCTCCACTTT. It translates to CASSFPGPNSPLHF.

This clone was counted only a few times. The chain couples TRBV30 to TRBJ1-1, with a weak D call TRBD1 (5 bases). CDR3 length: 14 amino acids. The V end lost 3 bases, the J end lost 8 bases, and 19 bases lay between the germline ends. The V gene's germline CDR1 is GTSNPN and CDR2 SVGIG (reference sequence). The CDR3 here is CAWRAPPGRWEAFF. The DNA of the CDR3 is TGTGCCTGGAGGGCTCCCCCGGGACGCTGGGAAGCTTTCTTT.